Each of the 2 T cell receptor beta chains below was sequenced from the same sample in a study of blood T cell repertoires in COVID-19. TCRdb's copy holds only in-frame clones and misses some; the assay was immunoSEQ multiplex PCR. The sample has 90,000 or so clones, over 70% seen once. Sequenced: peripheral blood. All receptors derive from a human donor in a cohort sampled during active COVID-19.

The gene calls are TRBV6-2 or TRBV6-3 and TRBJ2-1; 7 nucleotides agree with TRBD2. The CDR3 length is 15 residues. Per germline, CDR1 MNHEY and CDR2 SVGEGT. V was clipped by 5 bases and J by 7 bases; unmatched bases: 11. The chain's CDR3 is CASSTLAVLGNEQFF. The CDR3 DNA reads TGTGCCAGCAGTACTCTAGCGGTATTGGGAAATGAGCAGTTCTTC.

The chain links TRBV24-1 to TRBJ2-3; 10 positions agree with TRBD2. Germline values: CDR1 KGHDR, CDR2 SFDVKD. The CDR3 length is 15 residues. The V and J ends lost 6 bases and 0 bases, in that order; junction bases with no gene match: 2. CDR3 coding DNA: TGTGCCACCAGTAGCGGGAGGGCCAGCACAGATACGCAGTATTTT. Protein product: CATSSGRASTDTQYF.